One sample yielded the 15 T cell receptor beta chains listed below, sequenced in a study of T cells after yellow fever vaccination. TCRdb reprocessed the 5' RACE reads via MiXCR and lists one record per CDR3 protein. The sample has tens of thousands of distinct CDR3 sequences; approximately 8% are singletons. Sequenced material: CD8+ T cells sorted from PBMCs, taken on the day of the yellow fever booster vaccination. The receptors originated from a young man who received the YFV17D yellow fever vaccine.

This clonotype was observed at least ten times. The chain employs TRBV24-1 and TRBJ2-2; 8 nucleotides match TRBD2. CDR1 is KGHDR, CDR2 SFDVKD, per germline. The V and J ends lost 7 bases and 3 bases, in that order; junction bases with no gene match: 6. The CDR3 runs 15 residues. The CDR3 DNA sequence: TGTGCCACCAGGAGCGGGAGCCGGGACACCGGGGAGCTGTTTTTT. It codes for CATRSGSRDTGELFF.

This clonotype was observed a few times. This chain links TRBV20-1 with TRBJ2-5, with 7 bases fitting TRBD2. The trim removed 3 bases at V and 2 bases at J, leaving 3 bases unmatched. The CDR3 totals 13 residues. Germline V gene lookup returns CDR1 DFQATT and CDR2 SNEGSKA (reference sequence). Here the CDR3 reads CSASLAAQETQYF. Here the CDR3 DNA reads TGCAGTGCTAGTCTAGCGGCTCAAGAGACCCAGTACTTC.

V and J are TRBV5-1 and TRBJ2-5; D might be TRBD1 or TRBD2, each matching 5 bases. Per germline, CDR1 SGHRS and CDR2 YFSETQ. There are 15 residues in the CDR3. Trimming removed 5 bases from V and 0 bases from J, with 14 bases in between. CDR3 residues: CASSGFGTDQETQYF. In DNA form, the CDR3 reads TGCGCCAGCAGTGGTTTTGGGACGGACCAAGAGACCCAGTACTTC.

This clonotype was counted a few times. The chain joins TRBV11-1 to TRBJ2-7, with 7 positions matching TRBD1. Germline CDR1 and CDR2: SGHAT and FQDESV (reference sequence). The junction had 2 bases not matched to a gene; V was cut back by 0 bases and J by 3 bases. This CDR3 has 14 amino acids. The CDR3 DNA is TGTGCCAGCAGCTTAGCCGGGACAGTCTACGAGCAGTACTTC. Amino acids: CASSLAGTVYEQYF.

V gene TRBV5-1 combines with J gene TRBJ2-3; D call uncertain. Trimming took off 7 bases at V and 4 bases at J, with 13 bases between the two ends. The CDR3 loop spans 13 amino acids. Germline V CDR1 and CDR2: SGHRS, YFSETQ. In DNA, the CDR3 is TGCGCCAGCGGAAGACTCTGGCCAGATACGCAGTATTTT. The encoded protein is CASGRLWPDTQYF.

The chain links TRBV15 to TRBJ2-1; 10 bases line up with TRBD2. The V gene's germline CDR1 is LNHNV and CDR2 YYDKDF (reference sequence). V was pared by 0 bases and J by 7 bases, with 18 bases of the junction left unmatched. This CDR3 region has 20 residues. CDR3 residues: CATSRDWIRPGTSESNEQFF. CDR3 coding DNA: TGTGCCACCAGCAGAGATTGGATACGGCCCGGGACTAGCGAGTCTAATGAGCAGTTCTTC.

There are a few counts of this clonotype. The chain employs TRBV7-2 and TRBJ2-5; 10 bases match TRBD2. V trimming: 5 bases; J trimming: 5 bases; junction bases outside the gene matches: 11. Germline-derived CDR1 and CDR2 are SGHTA and FQGNSA. This CDR3 contains 16 residues. DNA for the CDR3: TGTGCCAGCAGCCTTCTCGTGGCTAGCGGGAGTGAGACCCAGTACTTC. It encodes CASSLLVASGSETQYF.

This clonotype has at least ten counts. The chain uses TRBV12-3 or TRBV12-4 and TRBJ2-7; the match to TRBD1 covers 7 bases. The CDR3 runs 13 residues. V lost 4 bases, J lost 2 bases, and 2 bases stayed unmatched. Here the CDR3 DNA reads TGTGCCAGCAGTTGGGGACAGCCCTACGAGCAGTACTTC. Translated: CASSWGQPYEQYF.

This clonotype was counted between two and nine times. This sequence joins TRBV29-1 and TRBJ1-2; 9 nucleotides line up with TRBD1. The germline V gene encodes CDR1 SQVTM and CDR2 ANQGSEA. V shed 5 bases and J 3 bases; nucleotides not matched to a gene: 7. The CDR3 is made up of 14 amino acids. The CDR3 protein is CSVLTGGFYYGYTF. The CDR3, as DNA: TGCAGCGTTCTAACAGGGGGCTTTTACTATGGCTACACCTTC.

This clonotype was counted at least ten times. The V gene is TRBV27, the J gene TRBJ2-1; tentatively, D is TRBD1 (5 bases). The CDR3 totals 16 residues. The germline V gene encodes CDR1 MNHEY and CDR2 SMNVEV (reference sequence). Trimming shortened V by 3 bases and J by 1 base, and 13 bases separated the two germline ends. The CDR3 is CASSFSGIGSYNEQFF. The CDR3 DNA is TGTGCCAGCAGTTTTTCAGGGATCGGGTCCTACAATGAGCAGTTCTTC.

This chain uses TRBV20-1 with TRBJ1-2; D is perhaps TRBD1 (5 bases). V was clipped by 4 bases and J by 1 base, with 13 bases between them. The CDR3 spans 14 residues. Per the germline V gene, CDR1 is DFQATT and CDR2 is SNEGSKA (reference sequence). CDR3 region: CSATLGEFNYGYTF. The CDR3 bases are TGCAGTGCTACCTTAGGGGAATTTAACTATGGCTACACCTTC.

CDR3 nucleotides: TGTGCCAGCTCACCGACACCGTACGAGCAGTACTTC. Protein product: CASSPTPYEQYF. The chain joins TRBV18 to TRBJ2-7; no reliable D call. CDR3 length: 12 amino acids. Germline CDR1 KGHSH, CDR2 LQKENI. Trimming stripped 3 bases from V and 4 bases from J, with 7 bases between. Variable domain in full (rest from reference TRBV18 and TRBJ2-7): NAGVMQNPRHLVRRRGQEARLRCSPMKGHSHVYWYRQLPEEGLKFMVYLQKENIIDESGMPKERFSAEFPKEGPSILRIQQVVRGDSAAYFCASSPTPYEQYFGPGTRLTVT.

This chain links TRBV7-6 with TRBJ2-3; perhaps TRBD2 as D (5 bases). The CDR3 loop spans 14 amino acids. Germline V gene data show CDR1 as SGHVS and CDR2 as FNYEAQ. Trimming shortened V by 2 bases and J by 4 bases, and 10 bases separated the two germline ends. CDR3 amino acids: CASSLYGMADTQYF. Written as DNA, the CDR3 is TGTGCCAGCAGCTTATACGGGATGGCAGATACGCAGTATTTT.

V is TRBV7-9 and J is TRBJ2-7; 7 bases line up with TRBD1. Germline assignment: CDR1 SEHNR and CDR2 FQNEAQ (reference sequence). There are 17 residues in the CDR3. J gave up 4 bases and V 0 bases, and 12 bases lay outside the gene matches. The DNA of the CDR3 is TGTGCCAGCAGCTTAGCCCTCCTAGGACAGGAGACTTACGAGCAGTACTTC. Translated, it gives CASSLALLGQETYEQYF.

This clonotype was counted only a few times. The chain is built from TRBV7-9 and TRBJ2-1, with D perhaps TRBD1 (5 bases). V was clipped by 5 bases and J by 3 bases, with 8 bases between them. Germline CDR1 and CDR2: SEHNR and FQNEAQ (reference sequence). This CDR3 is built from 13 residues. The CDR3 nucleotides read TGTGCCAGCAGCGACAGACTCTACAATGAGCAGTTCTTC. Translation gives CASSDRLYNEQFF.